This entry describes one T cell receptor beta chain. Antigen unknown. In germline, CDR1 is WSHSY, CDR2 SAAADI. The CDR3 is made up of 15 amino acids. With V trimmed by 2 bases and J by 5 bases, 4 bases remained unmatched. There were TCR beta CDR3 regions amplified from RNA transcripts. Primed by the HTBI set, a first-round RT-PCR was run on the TCR CDR3. From the multiplex PCR reads, TCRdb called clonotypes with MiXCR, one entry per CDR3 protein. The table lists a few hundred thousand distinct CDR3 sequences, approximately 15% of them singletons. These data belong to a study of T cells in Graves' hyperthyroidism and ophthalmopathy. General study results and limits: The model anticipated ophthalmopathy a median about six months pre-onset.

The sequence was obtained from a woman in her thirties with Graves' hyperthyroidism. The rearrangement links TRBV10-2 to TRBJ2-2; 8 bases are a match to TRBD2. The sequenced sample consisted of blood. CDR3 nucleotides: TGCGCCAGCAGTGAGCTGGGACTAGGAACCGGGGAGCTGTTTTTT. Its translation is CASSELGLGTGELFF.